Detailed here is one TCR beta chain. The CDR3 consists of 16 residues. CDR1 is KGHSH and CDR2 is LQKENI in the germline V gene. V was clipped by 1 base and J by 1 base; unmatched bases: 3. Here immunoSEQ multiplex PCR was the method, and the copy in TCRdb shows in-frame clones only, minus some. The sample yields about 2.4 million clones, 93% seen once. These data come from a study of shared clonotypes between healthy human individuals. Splitting of CD4+ cells produced CD45RA+ naive and CD45RA-negative memory subsets. The receptor's source is a man aged 18 to 35 in good health. Some clones in this sample may be carry-over from other donors' samples. The source material was naive CD4+ T cells from PBMCs. The subset denotes: CD45RA+ positively selected. The chain is built from TRBV18 and TRBJ2-5; TRBD2 agrees at 10 bases. The CDR3 DNA reads as TGTGCCAGCTCACCACGGGCTAGCGGGAGCCAAGAGACCCAGTACTTC. Translation: CASSPRASGSQETQYF. The full variable domain, its missing parts supplied by reference TRBV18 and TRBJ2-5, is NAGVMQNPRHLVRRRGQEARLRCSPMKGHSHVYWYRQLPEEGLKFMVYLQKENIIDESGMPKERFSAEFPKEGPSILRIQQVVRGDSAAYFCASSPRASGSQETQYFGPGTRLLVL.